These 14 T cell receptor beta chains were all obtained from the same sample, sequenced in a study of monozygotic twins with cystic fibrosis. The method was immunoSEQ multiplex PCR; TCRdb's version includes in-frame clones alone and lacks a portion of them. The data hold roughly 28,000 clones, with around four fifths observed a single time. Specimen: blood. The receptors were sampled from a girl aged 2 to 9 with cystic fibrosis.

The count of this clone is one. This chain uses TRBV6-1 with TRBJ1-6; possible D gene TRBD1, 6 bases. There are 14 residues in the CDR3. V was clipped by 1 base and J by 10 bases, with 11 bases between them. Germline V gene sequence: CDR1 MNHNS, CDR2 SASEGT. For the CDR3, the DNA is TGTGCCAGCAGTGAAGTGGCAGGGGAATCACCCCTCCACTTT. It yields the protein CASSEVAGESPLHF.

This clone was counted a single time. The chain combines TRBV6-5 with TRBJ2-1; D gene uncertain. CDR1 MNHEY and CDR2 SVGAGI come from the germline V gene. V gave up 0 bases and J gave up 9 bases, with 6 bases separating them. This CDR3 is 12 amino acids long. The DNA of the CDR3 is TGTGCCAGCAGTTACTCAGGAACTGAGCAGTTCTTC. It yields the protein CASSYSGTEQFF.

The rearrangement links TRBV30 to TRBJ2-7; D is ambiguous. With 7 bases removed from V and 0 bases from J, the gap between germline ends came to 13 bases. In germline, CDR1 is GTSNPN, CDR2 SVGIG (reference sequence). The length of the CDR3 is 13 residues. DNA for the CDR3: TGTGCCTTCGATGACACGGGCTCCTACGAGCAGTACTTC. Encoded protein: CAFDDTGSYEQYF.

The V gene is TRBV18, the J gene TRBJ1-1; possibly TRBD1 for D (5 bases). Between the trimmed V and J ends, which lost 5 bases and 3 bases, there was a span of 10 bases. The CDR3 runs 13 residues. The germline V gene encodes CDR1 KGHSH and CDR2 LQKENI. The CDR3 spells CASSSRGDTEAFF. The CDR3 DNA reads TGTGCCAGCTCAAGCCGGGGGGACACTGAAGCTTTCTTT.

The chain uses TRBV28 and TRBJ2-7; weak D call: TRBD1 (6 bases). The germline gives CDR1 MDHEN, CDR2 SYDVKM. The CDR3 consists of 13 residues. V was shortened by 6 bases and J by 0 bases, with 9 bases between the two germline ends. CDR3 in amino acids: CASSRGGSYEQYF. The DNA for the CDR3 is TGTGCCAGCAGCCGAGGGGGCTCCTACGAGCAGTACTTC. The whole variable domain, filled in from reference TRBV28 and TRBJ2-7, reads DVKVTQSSRYLVKRTGEKVFLECVQDMDHENMFWYRQDPGLGLRLIYFSYDVKMKEKGDIPEGYSVSREKKERFSLILESASTNQTSMYLCASSRGGSYEQYFGPGTRLTVT.

This clone was detected a few times. This chain joins TRBV5-1 and TRBJ1-2, with 8 bases identical to TRBD1. CDR1 is SGHRS and CDR2 is YFSETQ in the germline V gene. The length of the CDR3 is 16 residues. V was pared by 0 bases and J by 1 base, with 5 bases of the junction left unmatched. The DNA for the CDR3 is TGCGCCAGCAGCTTGGTCTTGACAGGGGATAACTATGGCTACACCTTC. Encoded protein: CASSLVLTGDNYGYTF.

This chain connects TRBV2 to TRBJ2-5; D not certain. This CDR3 comprises 13 residues. Deletions cut 1 base from V and 5 bases from J, with 8 bases between. Germline CDR1 and CDR2: SNHLY and FYNNEI. CDR3 region: CASSEEHGETQYF. The CDR3 DNA follows: TGTGCCAGCAGTGAAGAACACGGGGAGACCCAGTACTTC.

V is TRBV6-1 and J is TRBJ2-1; 8 nucleotides match TRBD1. CDR1 and CDR2 from the germline V gene are MNHNS and SASEGT. The CDR3 sequence is 13 residues long. V was pared by 4 bases and J by 12 bases, with 8 bases of the junction left unmatched. In DNA form, the CDR3 reads TGTGCCAGCAGTGCCGACAGGGGTTCGGGGCAGTTCTTC. Translating gives CASSADRGSGQFF.

The V and J genes are TRBV10-3 and TRBJ1-1; D gene ambiguous. Trimming took off 4 bases at V and 2 bases at J, with 20 bases between the two ends. CDR3 length: 17 residues. CDR1 ENHRY and CDR2 SYGVKD come from the germline V gene. The CDR3 DNA reads as TGTGCCATCAGTGTAGCCCAACCCTCGAGGAGAAACACTGAAGCTTTCTTT. It encodes CAISVAQPSRRNTEAFF.

The V gene is TRBV14, the J gene TRBJ1-4, with D hard to call. Germline CDR1 reads SGHDN; CDR2 reads FVKESK. This CDR3 is 18 amino acids long. Trimming took 0 bases from V and 4 from J, leaving 18 bases between them. CDR3 nucleotide sequence: TGTGCCAGCAGCCAAGATCGCCGTGGGGAACTTAATAATGAAAAACTGTTTTTT. Its translation: CASSQDRRGELNNEKLFF.

The J gene is TRBJ2-3, the V gene TRBV5-1; D unclear. Between the trimmed V and J ends, which lost 4 bases and 3 bases, there was a span of 6 bases. CDR3 length equals 12 residues. Germline-derived CDR1 and CDR2 are SGHRS and YFSETQ. CDR3 region: CASSPNTDTQYF. The CDR3 region has the DNA TGCGCCAGCAGCCCAAATACAGATACGCAGTATTTT.

This chain connects TRBV18 to TRBJ2-7; D uncertain. V was shortened by 2 bases and J by 1 base, with 15 bases between the two germline ends. Per the germline V gene, CDR1 is KGHSH and CDR2 is LQKENI. CDR3 length: 16 residues. Here the CDR3 DNA reads TGTGCCAGCTCACCATCCGGGCCCCAGGTTTCCTACGAGCAGTACTTC. As protein: CASSPSGPQVSYEQYF.

This sequence joins TRBV25-1 and TRBJ2-7; 8 positions agree with TRBD2. V shed 0 bases and J 3 bases; nucleotides not matched to a gene: 7. The CDR3 totals 16 residues. The V gene's germline CDR1 is MGHDK and CDR2 SYGVNS. The CDR3 here is CASSEYFRTSYYEQYF. In nucleotides, the CDR3 is TGTGCCAGCAGTGAATATTTTCGGACTAGCTACTACGAGCAGTACTTC.

The chain combines TRBV6-6 with TRBJ2-7, with D uncertain. The CDR3 is 12 amino acids. The ends were cut back, 6 bases at V and 7 bases at J, with 13 bases in the middle. Per the germline V gene, CDR1 is MNHNY and CDR2 is SVGAGI (reference sequence). Here the CDR3 reads CASRNSDWEQYF. The CDR3 bases are TGTGCCAGCAGAAATTCGGATTGGGAGCAGTACTTC.